These 24 T cell receptor beta chains were sequenced from one sample in a study of T-cell reconstitution after alpha-beta-depleted transplantation in children. During its preparation, the TCRbeta library received unique molecular identifiers. TCRdb re-analysed the PCR reads in MiXCR, keeping a single row per CDR3 protein. The table shows around 700,000 distinct CDR3 sequences, with less than 15% occurring only once. The specimen was PBMCs, collected before TCRalphabeta/CD19-depleted stem cell transplant. The receptors shown here come from a girl aged 2-10 years with congenital amegakaryocytic thrombocytopenia, due to receive a stem cell transplant.

The chain combines TRBV29-1 with TRBJ2-1, with 11 bases lining up with TRBD2. This CDR3 contains 13 residues. The V gene end was trimmed by 8 bases and the J gene end by 3 bases; junction bases not matched to a gene: 3. Germline loops: CDR1 SQVTM, CDR2 ANQGSEA. CDR3 coding DNA: TGCAGCCCAGGACTAGCGGGCTACAATGAGCAGTTCTTC. It specifies CSPGLAGYNEQFF.

The rearrangement joins TRBV30 to TRBJ2-2; D not resolved. This CDR3 is 13 amino acids long. Per the germline V gene, CDR1 is GTSNPN and CDR2 is SVGIG (reference sequence). Trimming removed 4 bases at V and 0 bases at J, with 6 bases between. The CDR3, as DNA: TGTGCCTGGAACCTAGCGAACACCGGGGAGCTGTTTTTT. As protein: CAWNLANTGELFF. The full variable domain, with the rest looked up from reference TRBV30 and TRBJ2-2, is SQTIHQWPATLVQPVGSPLSLECTVEGTSNPNLYWYRQAAGRGLQLLFYSVGIGQISSEVPQNLSASRPQDRQFILSSKKLLLSDSGFYLCAWNLANTGELFFGEGSRLTVL.

This clonotype has more than one count but fewer than ten. For the CDR3, the DNA is TGTGCCAGCAACACTCCGCGCCTGGGTCCTAGCACAGATACGCAGTATTTT. Encoded protein: CASNTPRLGPSTDTQYF. The rearrangement links TRBV28 to TRBJ2-3; D ambiguous. This CDR3 is 17 amino acids long. Trimming removed 7 bases at V and 0 bases at J, with 20 bases between. The V gene's germline CDR1 is MDHEN and CDR2 SYDVKM.

In its sample, this clonotype was seen many times. The chain uses TRBV5-1 and TRBJ2-1, with 13 bases fitting TRBD2. The CDR3 has 18 residues. CDR1 and CDR2 from the germline V gene are SGHRS and YFSETQ. J gave up 9 bases and V 4 bases, and 16 bases lay outside the gene matches. DNA for the CDR3: TGCGCCAGCAGCCGAGGGACTAGCGGGGAGGTTGAAATTGGTGAGCAGTTCTTC. This encodes CASSRGTSGEVEIGEQFF.

This clonotype was detected a few times. V usage is TRBV18 and J usage is TRBJ2-5; 11 nucleotides line up with TRBD2. V dropped 2 bases and J dropped 5; count of bases not matched to a gene: 7. CDR1 and CDR2 from the germline V gene are KGHSH and LQKENI. The CDR3 is 16 residues long. The DNA of the CDR3 is TGTGCCAGCTCACCAAATTCTAGCGGGAGGCTGGAGACCCAGTACTTC. As protein: CASSPNSSGRLETQYF.

This clonotype was detected ten times or more. The J gene is TRBJ2-1, the V gene TRBV10-1, with 11 bases that match TRBD2. The junction had 6 bases not matched to a gene; V was cut back by 8 bases and J by 0 bases. The CDR3 length is 16 residues. From germline, CDR1 is WNHNN and CDR2 SYGVQD (reference sequence). The CDR3: CASGDTSGSSYNEQFF. The CDR3 nucleotides read TGCGCCAGCGGGGATACTAGCGGGAGCTCCTACAATGAGCAGTTCTTC.

This clonotype was counted between two and nine times. The V and J genes are TRBV20-1 and TRBJ2-7, with D possibly being TRBD1 or TRBD2 (5 bases each). The V end lost 2 bases, the J end lost 0 bases, and 17 bases lay between the germline ends. The CDR3 has 16 residues. The germline CDR1 and CDR2 sequences are DFQATT and SNEGSKA (reference sequence). CDR3 sequence reads: CSARPRDAARSYEQYF. In DNA form, the CDR3 reads TGCAGTGCTAGACCCCGGGACGCAGCACGCTCCTACGAGCAGTACTTC.

This clonotype showed up many times. This chain uses TRBV7-9 with TRBJ1-6; TRBD1 agrees at 7 bases. Trimming at V came to 7 bases and at J to 6 bases, leaving 15 bases not matched to a gene. The CDR3 loop spans 17 amino acids. In germline, CDR1 is SEHNR, CDR2 FQNEAQ (reference sequence). The CDR3 here is CASIRERKGTVNSPLHF. The CDR3 region has the DNA TGTGCCAGCATCAGGGAACGAAAGGGGACAGTTAATTCACCCCTCCACTTT.

In this sample, this clonotype turned up many times. The chain couples TRBV20-1 to TRBJ2-2, with 9 bases fitting TRBD2. CDR1 and CDR2 from the germline V gene are DFQATT and SNEGSKA (reference sequence). The CDR3 sequence is 14 residues long. Trimming removed 6 bases from V and 1 base from J; junction bases left unmatched: 3. CDR3 nucleotide sequence: TGCAGTGCCAAGACTAGCGGGAACACCGGGGAGCTGTTTTTT. Translating it yields CSAKTSGNTGELFF.

J is TRBJ2-7 and V is TRBV29-1; 11 bases map to TRBD2. The CDR3 is made up of 14 amino acids. V trimming: 2 bases; J trimming: 2 bases; junction bases outside the gene matches: 2. Germline V gene lookup returns CDR1 SQVTM and CDR2 ANQGSEA. Here the CDR3 DNA reads TGCAGCGTTGAACCGGGACTAGCGGCCTACGAGCAGTACTTC. Encoded protein: CSVEPGLAAYEQYF.

V is TRBV5-1 and J is TRBJ2-3, with D possibly matching TRBD1 (5 bases). The CDR3 loop spans 15 amino acids. The V gene lost 1 base and the J gene lost 2 bases, with 11 bases spanning the gap. Germline assignment: CDR1 SGHRS and CDR2 YFSETQ. The CDR3 DNA is TGCGCCAGCAGCTTGAGGGCAGGGTACACAGATACGCAGTATTTT. Translation: CASSLRAGYTDTQYF. Supplemented by reference TRBV5-1 and TRBJ2-3, the full variable domain reads KAGVTQTPRYLIKTRGQQVTLSCSPISGHRSVSWYQQTPGQGLQFLFEYFSETQRNKGNFPGRFSGRQFSNSRSEMNVSTLELGDSALYLCASSLRAGYTDTQYFGPGTRLTVL.

This clonotype has at least ten counts. The gene calls are TRBV20-1 and TRBJ2-1, with D maybe TRBD2 (6 bases). The germline CDR1 and CDR2 sequences are DFQATT and SNEGSKA (reference sequence). This CDR3 comprises 11 residues. Trimming cost V 5 bases and J 7 bases, with 9 bases left between them. The CDR3 DNA sequence: TGCAGTGCTTACGGACTAAATGAGCAGTTCTTC. Translating it yields CSAYGLNEQFF.

The sample holds many counts of this clonotype. The rearrangement uses TRBV10-3 and TRBJ1-1; D uncertain. CDR3 length: 16 residues. Trimming removed 5 bases from V and 4 bases from J, with 20 bases in between. CDR1 and CDR2 (germline): ENHRY, SYGVKD. The chain's CDR3 is CAISRRALLSGTEAFF. In DNA, the CDR3 is TGTGCCATCAGTCGAAGGGCCCTACTATCAGGCACTGAAGCTTTCTTT.

This clonotype was seen ten or more times. The chain combines TRBV6-5 with TRBJ1-1; D is uncertain. CDR1 MNHEY and CDR2 SVGAGI come from the germline V gene. V was trimmed by 2 bases and J by 8 bases, leaving 15 bases between them. This CDR3 has 14 amino acids. The CDR3 sequence: CASSYRDGEFEAFF. CDR3 DNA sequence: TGTGCCAGCAGTTACCGCGACGGAGAGTTCGAAGCTTTCTTT.

This clonotype was recorded many times. The chain recombines TRBV10-3 with TRBJ2-2; 8 bases map to TRBD1. With V trimmed by 10 bases and J by 1 base, 5 bases remained unmatched. The CDR3 covers 14 residues. Germline-derived CDR1 and CDR2 are ENHRY and SYGVKD. The CDR3 spells CATQQGENTGELFF. CDR3 nucleotide sequence: TGTGCCACCCAACAGGGGGAGAACACCGGGGAGCTGTTTTTT.

This clonotype came up many times. The V call is TRBV6-1, the J call TRBJ2-1; 8 bases line up with TRBD2. Germline CDR1 MNHNS, CDR2 SASEGT. The junction had 17 bases not matched to a gene; V was cut back by 8 bases and J by 8 bases. CDR3 length equals 16 residues. The CDR3 sequence is CASLTRVAGTADEQFF. In DNA, the CDR3 is TGTGCCAGCCTAACAAGGGTAGCGGGAACAGCTGATGAGCAGTTCTTC.

This chain links TRBV5-6 with TRBJ2-1; D possibly uses TRBD1 or TRBD2 (5 bases each). This CDR3 comprises 16 residues. V gave up 4 bases and J gave up 7 bases, with 21 bases separating them. Germline V gene data show CDR1 as SGHDT and CDR2 as YYEEEE. The DNA of the CDR3 is TGTGCCAGCAGCCCCGTCGGGGCGGGCCTCGGTAATGAGCAGTTCTTC. This sequence encodes CASSPVGAGLGNEQFF.

This chain uses TRBV10-3 with TRBJ2-2, with TRBD1 as a possible D gene (6 bases). The germline V gene has CDR1 ENHRY and CDR2 SYGVKD. The CDR3 is made up of 11 amino acids. Trimming stripped 8 bases from V and 6 bases from J, with 7 bases between. The chain's CDR3 is CAIWGPGELFF. The CDR3 bases are TGTGCCATCTGGGGGCCCGGGGAGCTGTTTTTT.

In its sample, this clonotype was seen a few times. The chain couples TRBV5-1 to TRBJ2-5; 8 nucleotides align to TRBD1. V shed 0 bases and J 3 bases; nucleotides not matched to a gene: 4. The CDR3 has 15 amino acids. Germline V gives CDR1 SGHRS, CDR2 YFSETQ. CDR3 DNA: TGCGCCAGCAGCTTGGCCACGACAGGGGAAGAGACCCAGTACTTC. Its translation: CASSLATTGEETQYF. The full variable domain, rest sourced from reference TRBV5-1 and TRBJ2-5, is KAGVTQTPRYLIKTRGQQVTLSCSPISGHRSVSWYQQTPGQGLQFLFEYFSETQRNKGNFPGRFSGRQFSNSRSEMNVSTLELGDSALYLCASSLATTGEETQYFGPGTRLLVL.

The chain is built from TRBV6-5 and TRBJ2-4, with TRBD2 matching over 11 bases. Germline V CDR1 and CDR2: MNHEY, SVGAGI. The CDR3 length is 16 residues. V shed 2 bases and J 6 bases; nucleotides not matched to a gene: 6. The CDR3 protein is CASSYVAGGPLNIQYF. The CDR3 DNA reads TGTGCCAGCAGTTACGTAGCGGGAGGGCCCCTAAACATTCAGTACTTC.

The rearrangement joins TRBV6-6 to TRBJ1-5; TRBD1 might be the D (5 bases). V was trimmed by 7 bases and J by 3 bases, leaving 10 bases between them. Germline loops: CDR1 MNHNY, CDR2 SVGAGI (reference sequence). The CDR3 runs 13 residues. The CDR3 protein is CASTGQINQPQHF. CDR3 in DNA: TGTGCCAGCACCGGACAAATCAATCAGCCCCAGCATTTT.

This clonotype was observed a handful of times. A much larger clone lies a single base off, so this may be a read error. J is TRBJ2-5 and V is TRBV2; no firm D call. The CDR3 consists of 11 residues. With 3 bases removed from V and 5 bases from J, the gap between germline ends came to 4 bases. The germline V gene has CDR1 SNHLY and CDR2 FYNNEI. The CDR3 bases are TGTGCCAGCAGTGATTGGGAGACCCAGTACTTC. This translates into CASSDWETQYF.

This clonotype showed up many times. The V and J genes are TRBV28 and TRBJ2-5; 12 nucleotides line up with TRBD2. The CDR3 totals 16 residues. The V and J ends lost 4 bases and 9 bases, in that order; junction bases with no gene match: 12. The germline CDR1 and CDR2 sequences are MDHEN and SYDVKM. The DNA of the CDR3 is TGTGCCAGCAGTTCCTCGGGACTAGCGGGCCCAGGCCCCCAGTACTTC. Encoded protein: CASSSSGLAGPGPQYF.

In its sample, this clonotype was seen many times. This sequence joins TRBV7-2 and TRBJ2-3; maybe TRBD2 (6 bases). In germline, CDR1 is SGHTA, CDR2 FQGNSA. This CDR3 comprises 15 residues. Between the trimmed V and J ends, which lost 0 bases and 4 bases, there was a span of 11 bases. CDR3 sequence (DNA): TGTGCCAGCAGCTTAGCGCTAGCGACCCCAGATACGCAGTATTTT. It codes for CASSLALATPDTQYF.